The 18 T cell receptor beta chains below all came from one sample that was sequenced in a study of Ad26.COV2.S vaccination and SARS-CoV-2 variants. Sequenced by immunoSEQ multiplex PCR; TCRdb stores in-frame clones only, minus some. The profile shows 350,000 to 400,000 clones, about nine tenths of them singletons. As for treatment: roughly 18 received Ad26.COV2.S at low or high dose, single or two shots; about 5 received placebo; per-sample allocation not given. Sampling occurred on day 63 after the first vaccine or placebo injection. Sequences were derived from peripheral blood, sampled in a trial of Ad26.COV2.S vaccine versus placebo. The receptor source for this set is a person aged 18 to 65 who received the Ad26.COV2.S COVID-19 vaccine or a placebo.

The CDR3 coding sequence is TGTGCCAGCAGTTACTCGTCCGGGTTAGTCTATGGCTACACCTTC. Translation: CASSYSSGLVYGYTF. The chain combines TRBV6-5 with TRBJ1-2; D is undetermined. CDR3 length: 15 amino acids. Trimming shortened V by 0 bases and J by 4 bases, and 12 bases separated the two germline ends. Germline-derived CDR1 and CDR2 are MNHEY and SVGAGI.

The chain links TRBV4-3 to TRBJ2-3; no firm D call. V was cut by 0 bases and J by 4 bases, with 14 bases left in between. CDR1 is LGHNA, CDR2 YSLEER, per germline. This CDR3 region has 16 residues. CDR3 DNA: TGCGCCAGCAGCCAAGACCGAGCCCCGTCCCCAGATACGCAGTATTTT. Its translation is CASSQDRAPSPDTQYF.

The chain employs TRBV5-1 and TRBJ1-5, with D tentatively TRBD1 (5 bases). The CDR3 has 15 residues. The V gene's germline CDR1 is SGHRS and CDR2 YFSETQ. V was trimmed by 0 bases and J by 3 bases, leaving 10 bases between them. The CDR3 DNA follows: TGCGCCAGCAGCTTGGTTGGGGGGAACAATCAGCCCCAGCATTTT. The encoded protein is CASSLVGGNNQPQHF.

The V call is TRBV11-2, the J call TRBJ2-7; D remains ambiguous. Germline CDR1 and CDR2: SGHAT and FQNNGV. The CDR3 is 16 residues long. The V end was cut by 0 bases, the J end by 3 bases, with 15 bases between. The CDR3 DNA reads as TGTGCCAGCAGCTTAGATTTTGGCTTTCTGGACTACGAGCAGTACTTC. It codes for CASSLDFGFLDYEQYF.

This sequence joins TRBV5-1 and TRBJ2-1; possibly TRBD1 for D (5 bases). Trimming removed 2 bases at V and 10 bases at J, with 10 bases between. Germline CDR1 SGHRS, CDR2 YFSETQ. The CDR3 has 12 amino acids. The chain's CDR3 is CASSFTGEEQFF. Written as DNA, the CDR3 is TGCGCCAGCAGCTTCACAGGCGAGGAGCAGTTCTTC. Full variable domain (rest looked up from reference TRBV5-1 and TRBJ2-1): KAGVTQTPRYLIKTRGQQVTLSCSPISGHRSVSWYQQTPGQGLQFLFEYFSETQRNKGNFPGRFSGRQFSNSRSEMNVSTLELGDSALYLCASSFTGEEQFFGPGTRLTVL.

The V and J genes are TRBV7-8 and TRBJ1-5; D perhaps matches TRBD1 (5 bases). The CDR3 totals 14 residues. The germline CDR1 and CDR2 sequences are SGHVS and FQNEAQ. V was trimmed by 5 bases and J by 7 bases, leaving 15 bases between them. The CDR3 DNA sequence: TGTGCCAGCAGCCGGAACCAGGGAGAACAGCCCCAGCATTTT. It specifies CASSRNQGEQPQHF.

The chain carries TRBV5-8 and TRBJ2-5, with 12 positions matching TRBD2. This CDR3 is 16 amino acids long. Germline V gene sequence: CDR1 SGHTS, CDR2 YDEGEE. The junction had 8 bases not matched to a gene; V was cut back by 3 bases and J by 5 bases. CDR3 DNA: TGTGCCAGCAGCTCCGGACTAGCGGGGCTCGGGGAGACCCAGTACTTC. Amino acid sequence: CASSSGLAGLGETQYF.

The J gene is TRBJ2-3, the V gene TRBV20-1; 9 bases align to TRBD2. J was trimmed by 3 bases and V by 3 bases; bases with no gene match: 7. Germline V lookup: CDR1 DFQATT, CDR2 SNEGSKA (reference sequence). This CDR3 region has 15 residues. This chain's CDR3 is CSASPGGGATDTQYF. The CDR3 bases are TGCAGTGCTAGTCCTGGCGGGGGGGCTACAGATACGCAGTATTTT.

This chain joins TRBV12-3 or TRBV12-4 and TRBJ1-2, with 7 bases fitting TRBD1. The CDR3 has 13 residues. V lost 6 bases and J lost 8; bases outside the gene matches: 9. The CDR3 bases are TGTGCCAGCAGCCTAGGGGGCTATGGGGGCTACACCTTC. Translating gives CASSLGGYGGYTF.

V is TRBV11-2 and J is TRBJ2-7; D tentatively fits TRBD1 or TRBD2 (7 bases each). The CDR3 has 15 residues. V lost 3 bases and J lost 5, with 17 bases in between. Germline values: CDR1 SGHAT, CDR2 FQNNGV. This CDR3 reads CASSFPTGRGNEQYF. The CDR3 DNA sequence: TGTGCCAGCAGCTTCCCGACAGGGAGGGGAAACGAGCAGTACTTC.

The CDR3 loop is CASSSRDRGFYEQYF. The CDR3, as DNA: TGTGCCAGCAGCTCCCGGGACAGGGGCTTCTACGAGCAGTACTTC. The chain is built from TRBV11-2 and TRBJ2-7; 10 bases match TRBD1. J lost 3 bases, V lost 4 bases, and 6 bases had no gene match. The germline V gene encodes CDR1 SGHAT and CDR2 FQNNGV. The CDR3 spans 15 residues.

V is TRBV27 and J is TRBJ1-1; TRBD1 agrees at 8 bases. After removal of 0 bases from V and 1 base from J, the junction contained 1 base not matched to a gene. Germline V gives CDR1 MNHEY, CDR2 SMNVEV (reference sequence). This CDR3 has 15 residues. The CDR3 coding sequence is TGTGCCAGCAGTTTATCTGGGACAGGGAACACTGAAGCTTTCTTT. Its protein product is CASSLSGTGNTEAFF.

The J gene is TRBJ1-1, the V gene TRBV6-5, with 7 bases lining up with TRBD1. This CDR3 comprises 15 residues. Germline CDR1 and CDR2: MNHEY and SVGAGI. The junction had 7 bases not matched to a gene; V was cut back by 2 bases and J by 4 bases. The CDR3 coding sequence is TGTGCCAGCAGTTACCGAGGGGGCTCGGGCACTGAAGCTTTCTTT. Protein product: CASSYRGGSGTEAFF.

The chain employs TRBV5-5 and TRBJ2-3; D is ambiguous. The CDR3 has 12 residues. CDR1 is SGHKS and CDR2 is YYEKEE in the germline V gene (reference sequence). Trimming left V 2 bases short and J 6 bases short, with 7 bases between. The CDR3 region has the DNA TGTGCCAGCAGCTTTAGCCGCGATACGCAGTATTTT. Translation gives CASSFSRDTQYF.

The V and J genes are TRBV5-8 and TRBJ1-2; D perhaps matches TRBD1 (6 bases). Trimming took 4 bases from V and 4 from J, leaving 20 bases between them. The germline V gene encodes CDR1 SGHTS and CDR2 YDEGEE. This CDR3 has 16 residues. The CDR3 loop is CASSNPLDRRGYGYTF. CDR3 coding DNA: TGTGCCAGCAGCAACCCCCTGGACAGAAGGGGCTATGGCTACACCTTC.

This sequence joins TRBV4-1 and TRBJ1-2; TRBD1 matches 9 bases. The V gene's germline CDR1 is MGHRA and CDR2 YSYEKL. The J segment lost 4 bases and the V segment lost 4 bases, leaving 13 bases of the junction unmatched. This CDR3 contains 17 residues. DNA of the CDR3: TGCGCCAGCAGCCTTGGGGGACGGGGGACAGGGCTCTATGGCTACACCTTC. Translated, it gives CASSLGGRGTGLYGYTF.

The chain has TRBV3-1 (or the pseudogene TRBV3-2) and TRBJ2-7; D is unresolved. V lost 1 base to trimming and J lost 6 bases, with 7 bases between them. Germline V CDR1 and CDR2: LGHDT, YNNKEL (reference sequence). The CDR3 is 12 amino acids. This CDR3 reads CASSQVFGEQYF. The CDR3 DNA sequence: TGTGCCAGCAGCCAAGTTTTTGGCGAGCAGTACTTC.

The chain has TRBV18 and TRBJ1-2, with a tentative D call TRBD1 (5 bases). V was trimmed by 6 bases and J by 5 bases, leaving 19 bases between them. The CDR3 covers 15 residues. Germline CDR1 reads KGHSH; CDR2 reads LQKENI. CDR3 amino acids: CASSPSGGVKYGYTF. The CDR3 DNA sequence: TGTGCCAGCTCCCCCTCGGGGGGGGTAAAGTATGGCTACACCTTC. Full variable domain (outside the CDR3, taken from reference TRBV18 and TRBJ1-2): NAGVMQNPRHLVRRRGQEARLRCSPMKGHSHVYWYRQLPEEGLKFMVYLQKENIIDESGMPKERFSAEFPKEGPSILRIQQVVRGDSAAYFCASSPSGGVKYGYTFGSGTRLTVV.